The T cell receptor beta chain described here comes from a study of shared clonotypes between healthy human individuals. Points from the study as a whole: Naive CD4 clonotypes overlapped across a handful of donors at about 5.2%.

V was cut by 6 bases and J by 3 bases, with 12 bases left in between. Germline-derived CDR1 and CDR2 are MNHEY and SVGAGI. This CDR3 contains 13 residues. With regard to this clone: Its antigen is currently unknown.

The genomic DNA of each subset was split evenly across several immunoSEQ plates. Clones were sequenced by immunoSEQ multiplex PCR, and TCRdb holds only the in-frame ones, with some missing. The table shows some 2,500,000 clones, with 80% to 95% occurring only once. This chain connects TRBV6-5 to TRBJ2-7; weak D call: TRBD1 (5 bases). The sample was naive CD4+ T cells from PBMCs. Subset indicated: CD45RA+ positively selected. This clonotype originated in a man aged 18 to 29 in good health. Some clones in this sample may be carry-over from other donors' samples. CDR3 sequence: CASRAGLGYEQYF. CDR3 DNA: TGTGCCAGCAGAGCAGGGTTGGGCTACGAGCAGTACTTC.